This T cell receptor beta chain was documented in a study of blood T cells in healthy people across ages. This clonotype occurred many times. Its specificity is unknown. Each donor was a healthy Caucasian individual from Russia, aged 6 to 90. Each donor gave around 9.3 milliliters of peripheral blood. A second about 7 to 12 cycle PCR used barcoded and J-beta primers. MiXCR, run by TCRdb on the 5' RACE reads, gives a single entry per CDR3 protein. The table has approximately 940,000 distinct CDR3 sequences, about 44% seen once. Study-level points and caveats: CMV status of donors was not determined, possibly confounding expanded clonotype changes. Roughly linear age-related decline in beta diversity appeared, significant by age roughly 40.

Germline V gives CDR1 SNHLY, CDR2 FYNNEI. The CDR3 extends over 14 amino acids. Trimming removed 4 bases from V and 4 bases from J, with 11 bases in between. The V call is TRBV2, the J call TRBJ2-1, with D possibly matching TRBD1 (5 bases). The receptor comes from a young man in good health. Sequencing was done on a sample of blood. The CDR3, as DNA: TGTGCCAGCAGTGGAGACAGTTCTTACAATGAGCAGTTCTTC. It is translated as CASSGDSSYNEQFF.